These T cell receptor beta chains were read from a single sample in a study of OX40 agonist ivuxolimab in advanced cancers. Clones were read by immunoSEQ multiplex PCR, and TCRdb kept only the in-frame ones, dropping some. This sample has some 30,000 clones; roughly 86% occur once, and the top ten carry 20% to 30%. Sequences were derived from CD4+ or CD8+ T cells sorted from blood, sampled in a trial of the OX40 agonist ivuxolimab. These receptors were collected from an adult with an advanced solid tumor such as melanoma, head and neck, liver or kidney cancer. Each CDR3 is given with its conserved first and last residue. The order of the fields is J gene, D gene, V gene, clone size, CDR3 DNA, CDR3 protein. The D gene is left open where the match is weak. Clone size is given for some rows only: seen once, a few or many times, or a class if the clone is expanded.

TRBJ2-7,TRBD1,TRBV5-4,.,TGTGCCAGCAGCTTGGTCGCGACAGGGAGCGAGCAGTACTTC,CASSLVATGSEQYF
TRBJ1-2,.,TRBV27,.,TGTGCCAGCAGCCCACTAAACGGAGGCTACACCTTC,CASSPLNGGYTF
TRBJ1-2,TRBD1,TRBV5-4,few,TGTGCCAGCAGCTTAGGGGCAGGGGGGCACTATGGCTACACCTTC,CASSLGAGGHYGYTF
TRBJ2-3,.,TRBV14,.,TGTGCCAGCAGCCATGGGGCTAGTTTATCGGATACGCAGTATTTT,CASSHGASLSDTQYF
TRBJ2-3,.,TRBV9,.,TGTGCCAGCAGCCTGGCGGGATACACAGATACGCAGTATTTT,CASSLAGYTDTQYF
TRBJ2-1,TRBD2,TRBV14,.,TGTGCCAGCAGCCAAGTGGAACTAGCGGGCTACAATGAGCAGTTCTTC,CASSQVELAGYNEQFF
TRBJ1-2,.,TRBV25-1,.,TGTGCCAGCAGTCATACGACAGAGTCCAACTATGGCTACACCTTC,CASSHTTESNYGYTF
TRBJ1-5,.,TRBV5-3,.,TGTGCCAGAAGCCCTCCCCCCGACACTTGCAATCAGCCCCAGCATTTT,CARSPPPDTCNQPQHF
TRBJ2-5,.,TRBV11-3,.,TGTGCCAGCAGCCCCTATGACGGGAAAGAGACCCAGTACTTC,CASSPYDGKETQYF
TRBJ1-2,.,TRBV30,.,TGTGCCTGGACCCATGCCCGGAACTATGGCTACACCTTC,CAWTHARNYGYTF
TRBJ2-1,.,TRBV14,.,TGTGCCAGCAGCCAGGGAGCGTACAATGAGCAGTTCTTC,CASSQGAYNEQFF
TRBJ2-2,.,TRBV6-1,.,TGTGCCAGCATTGGCGGGCTTCACACCGGGGAGCTGTTTTTT,CASIGGLHTGELFF
TRBJ2-1,TRBD2,TRBV7-9,.,TGTGCCAGCAGCGGAAGAGGGGAGGGTGGCTCCTACAATGAGCAGTTCTTC,CASSGRGEGGSYNEQFF
TRBJ2-1,.,TRBV15,.,TGTGCCACCAGCAGAGATCGAGCGTGGGAGCAGTTCTTC,CATSRDRAWEQFF
TRBJ2-1,TRBD1,TRBV2,once,TGTGCCACCCGGGACAGGGGTTCGGATGAGCAGTTCTTC,CATRDRGSDEQFF
TRBJ2-1,TRBD1,TRBV27,.,TGTGCCAGCAGTGGTACGACAGGGGTGATCTCCTACAATGAGCAGTTCTTC,CASSGTTGVISYNEQFF
TRBJ2-3,TRBD2,TRBV2,.,TGTGCCAGCAGTCCCGGGACTAGCGATGGAGATACGCAGTATTTT,CASSPGTSDGDTQYF
TRBJ2-1,.,TRBV30,.,TGTGCCTGGGCGGCCTTGTACAATGAGCAGTTCTTC,CAWAALYNEQFF
TRBJ2-7,TRBD2,TRBV9,.,TGTGCCAGCAGCACCTCGGGTAGCGGGAGGTTTGAGCAGTACTTC,CASSTSGSGRFEQYF
TRBJ2-3,.,TRBV7-9,few,TGTGCCAGCAGCTCCGGGTCAGATACGCAGTATTTT,CASSSGSDTQYF
TRBJ2-1,TRBD2,TRBV11-2,.,TGTGCCAGCAGCTCGTACTCAGCGGGAGCGTCCTACAATGAGCAGTTCTTC,CASSSYSAGASYNEQFF
TRBJ1-4,.,TRBV19,once,TGTGCCAGTAGTCTCGCGTTTGGTGGTGAAAAACTGTTTTTT,CASSLAFGGEKLFF
TRBJ1-2,.,TRBV5-6,few,TGTGCCAGCAGCTTACCGAGCTATGGCTACACCTTC,CASSLPSYGYTF
TRBJ1-4,TRBD1,TRBV2,.,TGTGCCAGCAGTGATGGGGCAGGGGGAGATGAAAAACTGTTTTTT,CASSDGAGGDEKLFF
TRBJ1-1,.,TRBV5-6,.,TGTGCCAGCAGCTTGGACACTGAAGCTTTCTTT,CASSLDTEAFF
TRBJ2-7,.,TRBV5-6,.,TGTGCCAGCAGCCAGGGAGGTTACGAGCAGTACTTC,CASSQGGYEQYF
TRBJ2-1,.,TRBV29-1,.,TGCAGCGTTGATTCCCGAGGGTTAAATGAGCAGTTCTTC,CSVDSRGLNEQFF
TRBJ2-5,TRBD2,TRBV29-1,.,TGCAGCGTTGAAAGGCCAGCGGGAGTTGAGACCCAGTACTTC,CSVERPAGVETQYF
TRBJ2-5,.,TRBV6-1,.,TGTGCCAGCAGTGAATATGAGGAAGAGACCCAGTACTTC,CASSEYEEETQYF
TRBJ2-7,.,TRBV11-2,.,TGTGCCAGCAGCTTAAGGGCAGCAGCCTACGAGCAGTACTTC,CASSLRAAAYEQYF
TRBJ1-1,TRBD1,TRBV28,.,TGTGCCAGCAGTCTCGGACAGGGGGACACTGAAGCTTTCTTT,CASSLGQGDTEAFF
TRBJ2-7,TRBD1,TRBV30,.,TGTGCCTGGAGGCCCCGGGACAGGCCTTCCTACGAGCAGTACTTC,CAWRPRDRPSYEQYF
TRBJ2-2,.,TRBV9,.,TGTGCCAGCAGCGTAGGTAGTCAGGGGCGTTCCGGGGAGCTGTTTTTT,CASSVGSQGRSGELFF
TRBJ1-2,.,TRBV6-6,few,TGTGCCAGCAGTCCTTATGGGTCCTATGGCTACACCTTC,CASSPYGSYGYTF
TRBJ2-7,.,TRBV2,once,TGTGCCAGCAGTGATTGGGTTGGCTCGGGGTACGAGCAGTACTTC,CASSDWVGSGYEQYF
TRBJ2-3,TRBD2,TRBV7-3,.,TGTGCCAGCAGCTTAGCGGGAGGGATAGATACGCAGTATTTT,CASSLAGGIDTQYF
TRBJ2-1,TRBD2,TRBV7-3,.,TGTGCCAGCAGCTTGGCTAGCGGGAGCTCCTACAATGAGCAGTTCTTC,CASSLASGSSYNEQFF
TRBJ2-3,TRBD1,TRBV6-4,few,TGTGCCAGCAGTCCCGGGACAGGGGAGAAAGATACGCAGTATTTT,CASSPGTGEKDTQYF
TRBJ1-1,.,TRBV7-9,.,TGTGCCAGCACGACTGAAGCTTTCTTT,CASTTEAFF
TRBJ1-2,TRBD1,TRBV9,.,TGTGCCAGCAGCGCGACAGGGCCAGTGGGCTACACCTTC,CASSATGPVGYTF